This TCR beta chain was sequenced during a study of OX40 agonist ivuxolimab in advanced cancers. Study in general: Hepatocellular carcinoma, melanoma, renal cell or head and neck cancer affected the dose-escalation patients. Study-wide findings and caveats: In a subset of nonresponders, normalized T-cell clonal expansion was also low.

Germline CDR1 SNHLY, CDR2 FYNNEI. This CDR3 region has 12 residues. The germline V and J ends were trimmed by 4 bases and 9 bases, with 10 bases remaining between them. Turning to this clone: No antigen is known for it.

Produced via immunoSEQ multiplex PCR; TCRdb's table is partial and in-frame only. Seen here are about 77,000 clones, roughly 91% observed once, and the top ten hold approximately 2.4%. The receptor was derived from an adult with an advanced solid tumor such as melanoma, head and neck, liver or kidney cancer. The V call is TRBV2, the J call TRBJ1-5; D unclear. The material was CD4+ or CD8+ T cells sorted from blood, obtained in a trial of the OX40 agonist ivuxolimab. The CDR3 reads CASSGLYTPQHF. CDR3 in DNA: TGTGCCAGCAGTGGACTCTATACGCCCCAGCATTTT.